This paragraph covers one T cell receptor (beta chain) sequence. The CDR3 has 13 amino acids. CDR1 and CDR2 from the germline V gene are WSHSY and SAAADI. The V end was cut by 9 bases, the J end by 1 base, with 13 bases between. TCRdb keeps only in-frame clones here, not all; method: immunoSEQ multiplex PCR. Here the sample spans more than 1 million clones, approximately 80% being singletons. The data were taken from a study of shared clonotypes between healthy human individuals. Study-wide background: Aged between 18 and 49, the donors were a couple of women and a few men.

The source is a man aged 18 to 29 in good health. Some clones in this sample may be carry-over from other donors' samples. The source material was memory CD4+ T cells from PBMCs. Indicated subset: CD45RA-negative fraction. V usage is TRBV10-2 and J usage is TRBJ2-7; D assignment may be TRBD1 or TRBD2 (5 bases each). The CDR3 protein is CASTWDASYEQYF. The CDR3 coding sequence is TGCGCCAGTACCTGGGACGCATCCTACGAGCAGTACTTC.